One sample yielded the 22 T cell receptor beta chains listed below, sequenced in a study of blood T cell repertoires in COVID-19 (dated by TCRdb to 2018 to 2021). The library relied on the immunoSEQ multiplex PCR assay. TCRdb carries this immuneACCESS record with in-frame sequences only. Its versions omit some clonotypes, under half of them owing to an unresolved V gene in the studies checked, with the rest unexplained. The sample has 80,000 to 100,000 clones on record, approximately 87% of them singletons. Jointly, the top ten make up approximately 20% of the sample. Source material: peripheral blood. These receptors came from a human donor in a cohort sampled during active COVID-19.

The chain links TRBV19 to TRBJ2-6; 8 nucleotides match TRBD1. The trim removed 4 bases at V and 2 bases at J, leaving 4 bases unmatched. CDR3 length: 16 residues. Germline CDR1 and CDR2: LNHDA and SQIVND (reference sequence). The CDR3 region has the DNA TGTGCCAGTAGTAGCCTACAGGGGGCTGGGGCCAACGTCCTGACTTTC. Its protein product is CASSSLQGAGANVLTF.

This sequence joins TRBV28 and TRBJ1-1; D is unresolved. This CDR3 has 16 amino acids. Trimming removed 2 bases from V and 4 bases from J, with 17 bases in between. Germline loops: CDR1 MDHEN, CDR2 SYDVKM. The CDR3 DNA reads as TGTGCCAGCAGTTTAAGCGGGGTTCTGGCGAGCACTGAAGCTTTCTTT. It translates to CASSLSGVLASTEAFF. Full variable domain (outside the CDR3, taken from reference TRBV28 and TRBJ1-1): DVKVTQSSRYLVKRTGEKVFLECVQDMDHENMFWYRQDPGLGLRLIYFSYDVKMKEKGDIPEGYSVSREKKERFSLILESASTNQTSMYLCASSLSGVLASTEAFFGQGTRLTVV.

The chain recombines TRBV5-6 with TRBJ2-7; TRBD2 agrees at 10 bases. The CDR3 contains 16 residues. V shed 4 bases and J 3 bases; nucleotides not matched to a gene: 10. Germline-derived CDR1 and CDR2 are SGHDT and YYEEEE. The CDR3: CASSEGGLASFYEQYF. The CDR3 DNA reads TGTGCCAGCAGCGAGGGGGGACTAGCGAGCTTCTACGAGCAGTACTTC.

V is TRBV4-1 and J is TRBJ2-3; 12 positions agree with TRBD2. After removal of 4 bases from V and 4 bases from J, the junction contained 6 bases not matched to a gene. This CDR3 contains 16 residues. Looked up from germline, CDR1 is MGHRA and CDR2 is YSYEKL. The DNA of the CDR3 is TGCGCCAGCAGCCCGAGGACTAGCGGGATGGCAGATACGCAGTATTTT. Amino acid sequence: CASSPRTSGMADTQYF.

This clone was seen a single time. The J gene is TRBJ2-3, the V gene TRBV19; D possibly corresponds to TRBD1 (6 bases). CDR1 and CDR2 from the germline V gene are LNHDA and SQIVND (reference sequence). The CDR3 is 15 amino acids. Trimming cost V 5 bases and J 6 bases, with 18 bases left between them. CDR3 sequence: CASSPQGWDRDTQYF. The CDR3 DNA reads TGTGCCAGTAGTCCGCAGGGGTGGGACCGGGATACGCAGTATTTT.

CDR3 nucleotides: TGTGCCAGTAGTATCCAGGGGTCTGCCGGGGAGCTGTTTTTT. Amino acid sequence: CASSIQGSAGELFF. The chain couples TRBV19 to TRBJ2-2, with D perhaps matching TRBD1 (6 bases). The germline V and J ends were trimmed by 3 bases and 6 bases, with 11 bases remaining between them. The CDR3 runs to 14 residues. Germline values: CDR1 LNHDA, CDR2 SQIVND (reference sequence). Looking up the rest from reference TRBV19 and TRBJ2-2 gives the full variable domain: DGGITQSPKYLFRKEGQNVTLSCEQNLNHDAMYWYRQDPGQGLRLIYYSQIVNDFQKGDIAEGYSVSREKKESFPLTVTSAQKNPTAFYLCASSIQGSAGELFFGEGSRLTVL.

The chain couples TRBV6-6 to TRBJ1-2, with TRBD1 matching 7 bases. Germline lookup yields CDR1 MNHNY and CDR2 SVGAGI (reference sequence). The CDR3 contains 16 residues. V dropped 2 bases and J dropped 0; count of bases not matched to a gene: 6. In nucleotides, the CDR3 is TGTGCCAGCAGTTACCCGACAGGGCCACCTAACTATGGCTACACCTTC. It is translated as CASSYPTGPPNYGYTF.

This chain's CDR3 is CATSPLAGGPTGELFF. The CDR3 DNA is TGTGCCACCAGTCCCCTAGCGGGAGGGCCTACCGGGGAGCTGTTTTTT. The V gene is TRBV24-1, the J gene TRBJ2-2; 12 bases line up with TRBD2. This CDR3 contains 16 residues. J gave up 5 bases and V 6 bases, and 6 bases lay outside the gene matches. Germline CDR1 and CDR2: KGHDR and SFDVKD.

V and J are TRBV7-6 and TRBJ2-7; 10 bases line up with TRBD2. Looked up from germline, CDR1 is SGHVS and CDR2 is FNYEAQ. The CDR3 runs to 17 residues. Losses at the gene ends were 2 bases for V and 3 bases for J; bases not matched to a gene: 10. The CDR3 coding sequence is TGTGCCAGCAGCTTACTAGCGGGAGAACGTTTTCTCTACGAGCAGTACTTC. Translated, it gives CASSLLAGERFLYEQYF.

The chain uses TRBV7-3 and TRBJ2-1; 10 nucleotides line up with TRBD2. Germline trimming cut 5 bases from V and 8 bases from J; bases unmatched to any gene: 6. The CDR3 totals 14 residues. Germline V gene sequence: CDR1 SGHTA, CDR2 FQGTGA. The CDR3 nucleotides read TGTGCCAGCAGCCTAGGACTAGCGGTCGATGAGCAGTTCTTC. This translates into CASSLGLAVDEQFF.

The rearrangement links TRBV11-2 to TRBJ2-5; unclear D gene. Germline V gene lookup returns CDR1 SGHAT and CDR2 FQNNGV. Trimming stripped 7 bases from V and 8 bases from J, with 14 bases between. This CDR3 contains 12 residues. CDR3 sequence: CASNTDTATQYF. The CDR3 DNA is TGTGCCAGCAACACTGACACCGCAACCCAGTACTTC.

J is TRBJ2-1 and V is TRBV19; perhaps TRBD2 as D (5 bases). The CDR3 sequence is 18 residues long. Trimming removed 3 bases at V and 9 bases at J, with 27 bases between. CDR1 is LNHDA and CDR2 is SQIVND in the germline V gene (reference sequence). CDR3 region: CASSMDFSAAVAGLEQFF. CDR3 bases: TGTGCCAGTAGTATGGATTTTAGCGCTGCGGTTGCGGGCCTTGAGCAGTTCTTC.

Only one count was recorded for this clone. V gene TRBV11-2 combines with J gene TRBJ1-3; D not resolved. Trimming took 5 bases from V and 0 from J, leaving 11 bases between them. Germline V gene data show CDR1 as SGHAT and CDR2 as FQNNGV. The CDR3 consists of 15 residues. CDR3 loop: CASSPGFGSGNTIYF. The CDR3 region has the DNA TGTGCCAGCAGCCCCGGTTTCGGCTCTGGAAACACCATATATTTT.

The V and J genes are TRBV6-5 and TRBJ2-7; 10 nucleotides agree with TRBD1. This CDR3 comprises 14 residues. The J segment lost 5 bases and the V segment lost 5 bases, leaving 6 bases of the junction unmatched. Per the germline V gene, CDR1 is MNHEY and CDR2 is SVGAGI. CDR3 sequence: CASSPRTGGDEQYF. For the CDR3, the DNA is TGTGCCAGCAGTCCCCGGACAGGGGGGGACGAGCAGTACTTC.

The J gene is TRBJ2-1, the V gene TRBV20-1, with D perhaps matching TRBD2 (5 bases). The length of the CDR3 is 11 residues. In germline, CDR1 is DFQATT, CDR2 SNEGSKA (reference sequence). CDR3 sequence: CRTTSGHEQFF. CDR3 DNA: TGCAGGACTACGTCTGGCCATGAGCAGTTCTTC.

This clone was detected only a few times. The chain joins TRBV7-3 to TRBJ2-1; D may be TRBD2 (6 bases). Trimming stripped 3 bases from V and 9 bases from J, with 21 bases between. Germline V gene lookup returns CDR1 SGHTA and CDR2 FQGTGA. CDR3 length: 16 residues. CDR3 protein: CASSFGGVYDRVEQFF. The CDR3 nucleotides are TGTGCCAGCAGCTTCGGGGGAGTTTATGATCGCGTTGAGCAGTTCTTC.

The chain uses TRBV11-2 and TRBJ2-7; 10 positions match TRBD1. Germline assignment: CDR1 SGHAT and CDR2 FQNNGV. The CDR3 consists of 13 residues. The CDR3 DNA follows: TGTGCCAGCAGCGAGCCGCCAGGACAGGGGGTCTATGTC. Its protein is CASSEPPGQGVYV.

The V and J genes are TRBV3-1 (or the pseudogene TRBV3-2) and TRBJ2-2; D ambiguous. The germline gives CDR1 LGHDT, CDR2 YNNKEL (reference sequence). This CDR3 has 12 residues. The V and J ends lost 3 bases and 10 bases respectively, with 9 bases between them. CDR3 loop: CASSQRLVELFF. The CDR3, as DNA: TGTGCCAGCAGCCAGCGTTTAGTGGAGCTGTTTTTT.

This clone was counted only a few times. The chain joins TRBV2 to TRBJ1-5, with D hard to call. CDR1 SNHLY and CDR2 FYNNEI come from the germline V gene. The CDR3 loop spans 13 amino acids. The V end lost 2 bases, the J end lost 8 bases, and 10 bases lay between the germline ends. DNA of the CDR3: TGTGCCAGCAGTGAAATGGCAGTCGAGCCCCAGCATTTT. This gives the protein CASSEMAVEPQHF.

CDR3 coding DNA: TGTGCCAGCAGGTCGTACAGGGACCGACCCTATGGCTACACCTTC. This sequence encodes CASRSYRDRPYGYTF. The V call is TRBV6-6, the J call TRBJ1-2; D might be TRBD1 (6 bases). The germline V gene has CDR1 MNHNY and CDR2 SVGAGI (reference sequence). The CDR3 sequence is 15 residues long. With 6 bases removed from V and 4 bases from J, the gap between germline ends came to 18 bases.

J is TRBJ2-5 and V is TRBV19, with 8 bases that match TRBD1. Germline lookup yields CDR1 LNHDA and CDR2 SQIVND (reference sequence). Unmatched junction bases numbered 7, after V lost 6 bases and J lost 4 bases. The CDR3 sequence is 14 residues long. CDR3: CASRPRQGIETQYF. CDR3 nucleotide sequence: TGTGCCAGTAGGCCAAGACAGGGGATAGAGACCCAGTACTTC.

The rearrangement joins TRBV7-9 to TRBJ2-1; the D gene is possibly TRBD2 (5 bases). Germline CDR1 and CDR2: SEHNR and FQNEAQ (reference sequence). V gave up 5 bases and J gave up 5 bases, with 10 bases separating them. This CDR3 is 13 amino acids long. The CDR3 DNA reads TGTGCCAGCAGCACCGGACTTAACAATGAGCAGTTCTTC. Translation gives CASSTGLNNEQFF.